A single sample is the source of the 30 T cell receptor beta chains below, sequenced in a study of T cell clones after liver transplantation. The assay was immunoSEQ multiplex PCR, and TCRdb's table has in-frame clones only and misses some. Of some 20,000 clones in the sample, approximately 89% were seen once. The specimen was CD8+ T cells from blood, collected before liver transplant. The receptor source for this set is a human donor who received a liver transplant.

This clone was observed once. V gene TRBV7-6 combines with J gene TRBJ2-5, with D unclear. The CDR3 has 15 residues. V was clipped by 4 bases and J by 5 bases, with 17 bases between them. Looked up from germline, CDR1 is SGHVS and CDR2 is FNYEAQ. CDR3: CASSSPLRSRETQYF. CDR3 nucleotide sequence: TGTGCCAGCAGCTCCCCTCTCCGAAGTCGGGAGACCCAGTACTTC.

V usage is TRBV7-9 and J usage is TRBJ1-1, with 8 bases fitting TRBD1. The CDR3 is made up of 14 amino acids. V shed 5 bases and J 0 bases; nucleotides not matched to a gene: 2. CDR1 is SEHNR and CDR2 is FQNEAQ in the germline V gene (reference sequence). This chain's CDR3 is CASSPQGVNTEAFF. CDR3 coding DNA: TGTGCCAGCAGCCCACAGGGGGTGAACACTGAAGCTTTCTTT.

This clone was seen a handful of times. The V gene is TRBV13, the J gene TRBJ1-3; D may be TRBD1 (5 bases). The germline V gene has CDR1 PRHDT and CDR2 FYEKMQ (reference sequence). With 1 base removed from V and 4 bases from J, the gap between germline ends came to 5 bases. CDR3 size: 13 residues. CDR3 DNA sequence: TGTGCCAGCAGCTTAGACAGGGGAAACACCATATATTTT. Protein: CASSLDRGNTIYF. The full variable domain, completed using reference TRBV13 and TRBJ1-3, is AAGVIQSPRHLIKEKRETATLKCYPIPRHDTVYWYQQGPGQDPQFLISFYEKMQSDKGSIPDRFSAQQFSDYHSELNMSSLELGDSALYFCASSLDRGNTIYFGEGSWLTVV.

This chain uses TRBV9 with TRBJ1-4; the match to TRBD1 covers 9 bases. Germline assignment: CDR1 SGDLS and CDR2 YYNGEE. This CDR3 contains 15 residues. The J segment lost 8 bases and the V segment lost 4 bases, leaving 9 bases of the junction unmatched. The chain's CDR3 is CASSITGGAKEKLFF. CDR3 nucleotide sequence: TGTGCCAGCAGCATTACAGGGGGCGCGAAAGAAAAACTGTTTTTT.

The genes are TRBV27 and TRBJ1-5; D possibly corresponds to TRBD1 (5 bases). V gave up 2 bases and J gave up 6 bases, with 8 bases separating them. Germline CDR1 is MNHEY and CDR2 is SMNVEV (reference sequence). The CDR3 runs 13 residues. The CDR3 bases are TGTGCCAGCAGTTTAGGGGCAATTCAGCCCCAGCATTTT. Its translation is CASSLGAIQPQHF.

The chain employs TRBV13 and TRBJ2-3; perhaps TRBD1 as D (5 bases). Germline V CDR1 and CDR2: PRHDT, FYEKMQ (reference sequence). Trimming removed 3 bases from V and 12 bases from J, with 13 bases in between. The length of the CDR3 is 12 residues. The CDR3, as DNA: TGTGCCAGCAGCTTGACAGATCGCGCCCAGTATTTT. This gives the protein CASSLTDRAQYF.

This clone occurred once. V gene TRBV4-1 combines with J gene TRBJ1-4; TRBD1 matches 10 bases. Germline trimming cut 2 bases from V and 3 bases from J; bases unmatched to any gene: 6. CDR3 size: 17 residues. Germline CDR1 is MGHRA and CDR2 is YSYEKL. The CDR3 protein is CASSQLWTGGSNEKLFF. The DNA of the CDR3 is TGCGCCAGCAGCCAATTGTGGACAGGGGGTTCTAATGAAAAACTGTTTTTT.

The chain joins TRBV29-1 to TRBJ1-1; no firm D call. V lost 6 bases, J lost 0 bases, and 5 bases lay in between. CDR3 length: 11 residues. Germline V CDR1 and CDR2: SQVTM, ANQGSEA. CDR3 protein: CSVRMNTEAFF. CDR3 sequence (DNA): TGCAGCGTCCGGATGAACACTGAAGCTTTCTTT.

This clone was seen once. The CDR3 DNA is TGTGCCAGCAGCCTCTGGGGGGGGCCGAACACCGGGGAGCTGTTTTTT. Translation: CASSLWGGPNTGELFF. This sequence joins TRBV14 and TRBJ2-2, with D possibly TRBD2 on 7 matching bases. Germline V gene data show CDR1 as SGHDN and CDR2 as FVKESK. Deletions cut 4 bases from V and 0 bases from J, with 12 bases between. The CDR3 extends over 16 amino acids.

A remark on this clone: Other DNA sequences in the sample encode the same CDR3. The chain links TRBV27 to TRBJ1-5; a weak D match, TRBD1 (5 bases). Germline assignment: CDR1 MNHEY and CDR2 SMNVEV (reference sequence). The CDR3 contains 14 residues. The V and J ends lost 3 bases and 1 base respectively, with 7 bases between them. The CDR3 loop reads CASSFGGSNQPQHF. For the CDR3, the DNA is TGTGCCAGCAGTTTCGGGGGGAGCAATCAGCCCCAGCATTTT.

This sequence joins TRBV11-2 and TRBJ2-1, with 10 bases aligning to TRBD2. This CDR3 is built from 14 residues. The germline V gene encodes CDR1 SGHAT and CDR2 FQNNGV. Germline trimming cut 7 bases from V and 5 bases from J; bases unmatched to any gene: 5. The CDR3 DNA is TGTGCCAGCAAGCCTAGCGGGAGCAACAATGAGCAGTTCTTC. Amino acid sequence: CASKPSGSNNEQFF. Variable domain in full (rest from reference TRBV11-2 and TRBJ2-1): EAGVAQSPRYKIIEKRQSVAFWCNPISGHATLYWYQQILGQGPKLLIQFQNNGVVDDSQLPKDRFSAERLKGVDSTLKIQPAKLEDSAVYLCASKPSGSNNEQFFGPGTRLTVL.

The chain has TRBV2 and TRBJ2-1; no reliable D call. Between the trimmed V and J ends, which lost 2 bases and 2 bases, there was a span of 10 bases. The CDR3 runs 15 residues. From germline, CDR1 is SNHLY and CDR2 FYNNEI. CDR3 loop: CASSERLVPYNEQFF. For the CDR3, the DNA is TGTGCCAGCAGTGAAAGATTAGTACCCTACAATGAGCAGTTCTTC.

This chain uses TRBV30 with TRBJ2-3; the D gene could be TRBD1 or TRBD2 (5 bases each). The CDR3 extends over 13 amino acids. The germline V gene has CDR1 GTSNPN and CDR2 SVGIG (reference sequence). V lost 1 base and J lost 6, with 11 bases in between. Here the CDR3 DNA reads TGTGCCTGGAGTGGAGGGGTCGAGGATACGCAGTATTTT. Protein sequence: CAWSGGVEDTQYF.

The genes are TRBV29-1 and TRBJ1-2, with D maybe TRBD1 (5 bases). The CDR3 runs 14 residues. Trimming pared 0 bases from V and 8 bases from J, leaving 16 bases between. The V gene's germline CDR1 is SQVTM and CDR2 ANQGSEA. CDR3 coding DNA: TGCAGCGTTGAAGAGGGAATAGGGGTATGGGGCTACACCTTC. This gives the protein CSVEEGIGVWGYTF.

This chain joins TRBV7-9 and TRBJ1-1; 7 bases agree with TRBD1. This CDR3 has 15 amino acids. The germline V gene has CDR1 SEHNR and CDR2 FQNEAQ (reference sequence). J lost 1 base, V lost 5 bases, and 7 bases had no gene match. The CDR3 sequence: CASSPSGTANTEAFF. The CDR3 coding sequence is TGTGCCAGCAGCCCGAGCGGGACAGCGAACACTGAAGCTTTCTTT.

The chain couples TRBV7-9 to TRBJ2-3; 7 positions match TRBD1. The germline V gene encodes CDR1 SEHNR and CDR2 FQNEAQ (reference sequence). The CDR3 sequence is 15 residues long. The V gene end was trimmed by 5 bases and the J gene end by 2 bases; junction bases not matched to a gene: 7. CDR3 loop: CASSPWTGITDTQYF. The CDR3 nucleotides read TGTGCCAGCAGCCCCTGGACAGGAATCACAGATACGCAGTATTTT.

J is TRBJ2-7 and V is TRBV5-6, with D tentatively TRBD2 (6 bases). This CDR3 has 14 residues. Trimming pared 3 bases from V and 3 bases from J, leaving 13 bases between. Germline CDR1 and CDR2: SGHDT and YYEEEE. The CDR3 nucleotides read TGTGCCAGCAGCTGGTGGGGAGGCGTCTACGAGCAGTACTTC. Its protein product is CASSWWGGVYEQYF. The complete variable domain, with remaining parts taken from reference TRBV5-6 and TRBJ2-7, reads DAGVTQSPTHLIKTRGQQVTLRCSPKSGHDTVSWYQQALGQGPQFIFQYYEEEERQRGNFPDRFSGHQFPNYSSELNVNALLLGDSALYLCASSWWGGVYEQYFGPGTRLTVT.

V usage is TRBV29-1 and J usage is TRBJ2-1; no reliable D call. Germline lookup yields CDR1 SQVTM and CDR2 ANQGSEA. There are 13 residues in the CDR3. Trimming stripped 4 bases from V and 6 bases from J, with 13 bases between. The CDR3 region has the DNA TGCAGCGTTGTAGGCTACGTAAGCAATGAGCAGTTCTTC. It codes for CSVVGYVSNEQFF.

The chain couples TRBV2 to TRBJ2-7, with 16 bases that match TRBD2. Germline-derived CDR1 and CDR2 are SNHLY and FYNNEI. This CDR3 has 17 residues. Losses at the gene ends were 6 bases for V and 1 base for J; bases not matched to a gene: 6. The DNA of the CDR3 is TGTGCCAGCAGCCCGGGACTAGCGGGAGGGGTTTCCTACGAGCAGTACTTC. Encoded protein: CASSPGLAGGVSYEQYF.

The rearrangement joins TRBV27 to TRBJ2-1, with 13 bases aligning to TRBD2. The V and J ends lost 6 bases and 4 bases, in that order; junction bases with no gene match: 3. CDR1 and CDR2 from the germline V gene are MNHEY and SMNVEV (reference sequence). CDR3 length: 15 amino acids. The CDR3 is CASRPGLAGYNEQFF. CDR3 in DNA: TGTGCCAGCAGGCCGGGACTAGCGGGATACAATGAGCAGTTCTTC.

The chain combines TRBV15 with TRBJ1-2; 7 positions agree with TRBD1. Germline trimming cut 5 bases from V and 3 bases from J; bases unmatched to any gene: 3. Germline V gives CDR1 LNHNV, CDR2 YYDKDF (reference sequence). This CDR3 spans 13 amino acids. The CDR3 reads CATSLQGDYGYTF. The CDR3 nucleotides are TGTGCCACCAGCCTCCAGGGGGACTATGGCTACACCTTC.

The chain recombines TRBV27 with TRBJ1-5, with a possible D match to TRBD1 (6 bases). The V and J ends lost 1 base and 7 bases respectively, with 11 bases between them. Germline V CDR1 and CDR2: MNHEY, SMNVEV (reference sequence). The CDR3 covers 14 residues. CDR3 loop: CASSLLAGDQPQHF. The CDR3 DNA is TGTGCCAGCAGTTTATTGGCAGGGGACCAGCCCCAGCATTTT.

The rearrangement links TRBV19 to TRBJ1-5; D is unresolved. Germline CDR1 is LNHDA and CDR2 is SQIVND (reference sequence). V was shortened by 1 base and J by 6 bases, with 4 bases between the two germline ends. The CDR3 has 12 residues. DNA for the CDR3: TGTGCCAGTAGTATAGGGAGTCAGCCCCAGCATTTT. Residues: CASSIGSQPQHF.

This rearrangement joins TRBV29-1 to TRBJ2-7, with 7 positions matching TRBD2. Germline loops: CDR1 SQVTM, CDR2 ANQGSEA. With V trimmed by 3 bases and J by 0 bases, 5 bases remained unmatched. This CDR3 spans 14 amino acids. Written as DNA, the CDR3 is TGCAGCGTTGATAGACTAGCCGGCTCCTACGAGCAGTACTTC. It is translated as CSVDRLAGSYEQYF.

The chain has TRBV28 and TRBJ2-2; D unclear. The CDR3 length is 15 residues. The V gene's germline CDR1 is MDHEN and CDR2 SYDVKM. Trimming cost V 3 bases and J 8 bases, with 16 bases left between them. For the CDR3, the DNA is TGTGCCAGCAGTTTTCTCGGACGGGCCGAGGGGGAGCTGTTTTTT. Translated, it gives CASSFLGRAEGELFF.

This chain links TRBV6-5 with TRBJ2-3, with D unresolved. This CDR3 has 16 residues. V lost 0 bases to trimming and J lost 0 bases, with 10 bases between them. Per germline, CDR1 MNHEY and CDR2 SVGAGI. The CDR3 loop is CASSYSGAHSTDTQYF. The CDR3 nucleotides read TGTGCCAGCAGTTACTCTGGAGCGCATAGCACAGATACGCAGTATTTT.

The genes are TRBV27 and TRBJ2-6, with 7 bases that match TRBD2. CDR3 length: 16 amino acids. Germline V gene lookup returns CDR1 MNHEY and CDR2 SMNVEV (reference sequence). With V trimmed by 3 bases and J by 2 bases, 4 bases remained unmatched. The CDR3 DNA sequence: TGTGCCAGCAGTTTTGGGGGGGGTGCTGGGGCCAACGTCCTGACTTTC. It yields the protein CASSFGGGAGANVLTF.

The rearrangement uses TRBV5-5 and TRBJ2-2; D is possibly TRBD1 (5 bases). The V gene's germline CDR1 is SGHKS and CDR2 YYEKEE (reference sequence). V was clipped by 2 bases and J by 8 bases, with 16 bases between them. The CDR3 spans 15 residues. CDR3 in amino acids: CASSFFTGTWGELFF. Here the CDR3 DNA reads TGTGCCAGCAGCTTTTTTACAGGAACATGGGGGGAGCTGTTTTTT.

This rearrangement joins TRBV6-4 to TRBJ2-3; no firm D call. The CDR3 runs 14 residues. Trimming left V 2 bases short and J 2 bases short, with 8 bases between. In germline, CDR1 is MRHNA, CDR2 SNTAGT. CDR3 nucleotide sequence: TGTGCCAGCAGTGACGTGGCCGACACAGATACGCAGTATTTT. Amino acids: CASSDVADTDTQYF.

This sequence joins TRBV5-1 and TRBJ2-1, with TRBD2 identical over 11 bases. The V gene's germline CDR1 is SGHRS and CDR2 YFSETQ. The ends lost 5 bases at V and 6 bases at J; junction bases unmatched: 7. The CDR3 totals 15 residues. CDR3 protein: CASSYSGRAVNEQFF. The CDR3 nucleotides read TGCGCCAGCAGTTATAGCGGGAGGGCGGTCAATGAGCAGTTCTTC.